This entry lists 10 T cell receptor beta chains sequenced from one sample in a study of blood T cell repertoires in COVID-19. Method: immunoSEQ multiplex PCR; TCRdb's copy keeps in-frame clones and lacks some. The profile shows over 95,000 clones, about 88% of them singletons. The sequencing input was peripheral blood. All receptors derive from a middle-aged man with acute or convalescent COVID-19.

The V and J genes are TRBV18 and TRBJ2-4; TRBD2 is a possible D gene (6 bases). CDR1 is KGHSH, CDR2 LQKENI, per germline. The CDR3 totals 15 residues. V gave up 1 base and J gave up 2 bases, with 9 bases separating them. This CDR3 reads CASSPLGGTKNIQYF. The CDR3 DNA is TGTGCCAGCTCACCACTGGGGGGTACCAAAAACATTCAGTACTTC.

The CDR3 DNA is TGTGCCAGCAGCCCGACAGTCGCTAACTATGGCTACACCTTC. Its translation is CASSPTVANYGYTF. The chain employs TRBV9 and TRBJ1-2; D might be TRBD1 (5 bases). Trimming took off 4 bases at V and 0 bases at J, with 10 bases between the two ends. Looked up from germline, CDR1 is SGDLS and CDR2 is YYNGEE. The CDR3 totals 14 residues.

The chain recombines TRBV7-2 with TRBJ1-3; no definite D call. This CDR3 has 14 residues. Germline V gene sequence: CDR1 SGHTA, CDR2 FQGNSA. The ends were cut back, 4 bases at V and 8 bases at J, with 15 bases in the middle. CDR3 nucleotides: TGTGCCAGCAGCTCCCTTCTGACGGGTGACACCATATATTTT. Translating gives CASSSLLTGDTIYF.

The rearrangement joins TRBV5-5 to TRBJ2-7; 8 bases are a match to TRBD1. The ends lost 0 bases at V and 4 bases at J; junction bases unmatched: 3. CDR1 and CDR2 from the germline V gene are SGHKS and YYEKEE (reference sequence). The CDR3 consists of 14 residues. As DNA, the CDR3 is TGTGCCAGCAGCTTGGGGACAGGGCTGTACGAGCAGTACTTC. The encoded protein is CASSLGTGLYEQYF.

The chain is built from TRBV7-3 and TRBJ2-1; TRBD2 is a possible D gene (6 bases). CDR1 and CDR2 (germline): SGHTA, FQGTGA. V shed 2 bases and J shed 1 base, with 6 bases lying between them. The length of the CDR3 is 14 residues. CDR3 bases: TGTGCCAGCAGCTTAGCGGGGTCCTACAATGAGCAGTTCTTC. This translates into CASSLAGSYNEQFF.

This chain connects TRBV7-3 to TRBJ2-1; possibly TRBD2 for D (5 bases). Trimming shortened V by 1 base and J by 9 bases, and 10 bases separated the two germline ends. Germline assignment: CDR1 SGHTA and CDR2 FQGTGA. The CDR3 consists of 13 residues. CDR3 sequence (DNA): TGTGCCAGCAGCTTAATGTCTGGAGGTGAGCAGTTCTTC. This sequence encodes CASSLMSGGEQFF.

The chain combines TRBV7-2 with TRBJ2-4; D is possibly TRBD2 (6 bases). Trimming left V 7 bases short and J 5 bases short, with 12 bases between. This CDR3 spans 13 amino acids. CDR1 is SGHTA and CDR2 is FQGNSA in the germline V gene. As DNA, the CDR3 is TGTGCCAGCACGCGGGGAAGGGAAAACATTCAGTACTTC. This encodes CASTRGRENIQYF.

This chain links TRBV4-3 with TRBJ2-5; D ambiguous. Germline V gene lookup returns CDR1 LGHNA and CDR2 YSLEER. CDR3 size: 13 residues. The V and J ends lost 1 base and 1 base respectively, with 4 bases between them. CDR3 DNA: TGCGCCAGCAGCCAAGCTTTCCAAGAGACCCAGTACTTC. It is translated as CASSQAFQETQYF.

The genes are TRBV13 and TRBJ1-2, with 8 bases fitting TRBD1. The ends lost 5 bases at V and 6 bases at J; junction bases unmatched: 8. The germline V gene has CDR1 PRHDT and CDR2 FYEKMQ (reference sequence). CDR3 length: 14 amino acids. In DNA form, the CDR3 reads TGTGCCAGCAGCAGAGCCAGGGGGCTGGATGGCTACACCTTC. Encoded protein: CASSRARGLDGYTF.

The gene calls are TRBV7-6 and TRBJ2-7; D might be TRBD1 (5 bases). The ends were cut back, 7 bases at V and 0 bases at J, with 16 bases in the middle. The CDR3 covers 15 residues. Per germline, CDR1 SGHVS and CDR2 FNYEAQ. The CDR3 nucleotides read TGTGCCAGCACCCTAAATTTGGGGCCCTCCTACGAGCAGTACTTC. It specifies CASTLNLGPSYEQYF.